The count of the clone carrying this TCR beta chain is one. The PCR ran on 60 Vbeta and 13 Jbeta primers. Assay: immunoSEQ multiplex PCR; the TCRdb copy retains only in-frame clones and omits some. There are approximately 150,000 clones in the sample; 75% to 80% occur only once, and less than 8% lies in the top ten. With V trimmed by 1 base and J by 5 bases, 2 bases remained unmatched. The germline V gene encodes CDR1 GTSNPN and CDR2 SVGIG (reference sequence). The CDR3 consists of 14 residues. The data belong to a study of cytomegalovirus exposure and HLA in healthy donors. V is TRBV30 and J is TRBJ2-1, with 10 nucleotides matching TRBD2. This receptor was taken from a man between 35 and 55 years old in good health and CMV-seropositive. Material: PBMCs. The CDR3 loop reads CAWSGLAGDNEQFF. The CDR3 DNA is TGTGCCTGGAGTGGTCTAGCGGGGGACAATGAGCAGTTCTTC.